Listed below are T cell receptor beta chains from one sample, sequenced in a study of cytomegalovirus exposure and HLA in healthy donors. The table came from immunoSEQ multiplex PCR; TCRdb's copy has only in-frame clones and leaves some out. The sample yields 210,000 or so clones, roughly 89% seen once. Sequencing input: PBMCs. The receptors were sampled from a young woman in good health and CMV-seronegative. The CDR3 runs from the conserved cysteine through the conserved F or W. A D gene is named only where the DNA matches it firmly. Size values are once, few and many counts, or a class for expanded clones, and some rows have none.

V	J	D	size	CDR3	DNA
TRBV29-1	TRBJ2-1	NA	NA	CSVGLAFGHEQFF	TGCAGCGTTGGTCTAGCCTTTGGCCATGAGCAGTTCTTC
TRBV6-1	TRBJ1-4	TRBD1	NA	CTTGGVANEKLFF	TGTACGACAGGGGGCGTTGCTAATGAAAAACTGTTTTTT
TRBV27	TRBJ2-2	NA	NA	CASSFSGLYTGELFF	TGTGCCAGCAGTTTTTCGGGACTCTACACCGGGGAGCTGTTTTTT
TRBV29-1	TRBJ2-7	NA	NA	CSVEIPMPHYTYEQYF	TGCAGCGTTGAAATCCCAATGCCGCATTACACCTACGAGCAGTACTTC
TRBV28	TRBJ1-2	NA	once	CASSLPSYRDGYTF	TGTGCCAGCAGCCTCCCATCGTACAGGGACGGCTACACCTTC
TRBV5-1	TRBJ2-7	TRBD1	NA	CASGQGGNEQYF	TGCGCCAGCGGACAGGGGGGAAACGAGCAGTACTTC
TRBV7-2	TRBJ2-5	TRBD2	NA	CASSPQAGGQETQYF	TGTGCCAGCAGCCCCCAAGCGGGAGGCCAAGAGACCCAGTACTTC
TRBV6-1	TRBJ2-7	TRBD1	once	CASSEGLGDRVYEQYF	TGTGCCAGCAGTGAAGGACTTGGGGACAGGGTCTACGAGCAGTACTTC
TRBV5-1	TRBJ2-1	TRBD2	NA	CASSSALAGGYNEQFF	TGCGCCAGCAGCTCCGCCCTAGCGGGAGGGTACAATGAGCAGTTCTTC
TRBV7-9	TRBJ2-7	TRBD2	once	CASSFRTSASYEQYF	TGTGCCAGCAGCTTTAGGACTAGCGCCTCCTACGAGCAGTACTTC
TRBV7-8	TRBJ2-4	NA	NA	CASSLDTANSIAKNIQYF	TGTGCCAGCAGCTTAGATACGGCAAACAGCATAGCCAAAAACATTCAGTACTTC